This is a list of T cell receptor beta chains from one sample in a study of post-analysis software for immune sequencing data. Using its own MiXCR run on the PCR reads, TCRdb lists one record per CDR3 protein. Counted here are approximately 690,000 distinct CDR3 sequences, approximately 59% occurring once; the ten biggest clones make up 10% to 12%. Input material: blood. The receptors derive from a girl aged 2-10 years with multiple sclerosis. CDR3s include the opening cysteine and the closing phenylalanine or tryptophan. The order of the fields is D gene, clone size, V gene, J gene, CDR3 DNA, CDR3 protein. D genes are given only for firm matches. Where a row states a size, it is once, few, many or the class of an expanded clone; other rows omit it.

d_gene: .; abundance: .; v_gene: TRBV7-2; j_gene: TRBJ2-3; CDR3nt: TGTGCCAGCAGCCGCGTGGGGGGCCCAGCAGATACGCAGTATTTT; CDR3aa: CASSRVGGPADTQYF
d_gene: .; abundance: .; v_gene: TRBV12-3/TRBV12-4; j_gene: TRBJ1-1; CDR3nt: TGTGCCAGCAGCCATACCCTGAACACTGAAGCTTTCTTT; CDR3aa: CASSHTLNTEAFF
d_gene: TRBD1; abundance: .; v_gene: TRBV7-9; j_gene: TRBJ1-2; CDR3nt: TGTGCCAGCAGCTCGCAGGGGGCTCAGCCCTATGGCTACACCTTC; CDR3aa: CASSSQGAQPYGYTF
d_gene: .; abundance: .; v_gene: TRBV28; j_gene: TRBJ1-5; CDR3nt: TGTGCCAGCAGTCAGGAGCGGGACTTTAGCAATCAGCCCCAGCATTTT; CDR3aa: CASSQERDFSNQPQHF
d_gene: TRBD1; abundance: .; v_gene: TRBV11-2; j_gene: TRBJ2-5; CDR3nt: TGTGCCAGCAGCAAAGGGGGCGTAGAGACCCAGTACTTC; CDR3aa: CASSKGGVETQYF
d_gene: .; abundance: .; v_gene: TRBV6-1; j_gene: TRBJ1-5; CDR3nt: TGTGCCAGCAGGCCGGAGAGGGCAAGGCCCCAGCATTTT; CDR3aa: CASRPERARPQHF
d_gene: TRBD2; abundance: few; v_gene: TRBV11-2; j_gene: TRBJ2-1; CDR3nt: TGTGCCAGCAGCTTAGGTGCCCCTCCCGCCCCCTCACTAGCGGACTCCTACAATGAGCAGTTCTTC; CDR3aa: CASSLGAPPAPSLADSYNEQFF
d_gene: .; abundance: few; v_gene: TRBV29-1; j_gene: TRBJ2-5; CDR3nt: TGCAGCGTTGAGGCAGATAGGGAGTGGACCCAGTACTTC; CDR3aa: CSVEADREWTQYF
d_gene: .; abundance: few; v_gene: TRBV7-2; j_gene: TRBJ2-6; CDR3nt: TGTGCCAGCAGCTTAACCTCCGGGGCCAACGTCCTGACTTTC; CDR3aa: CASSLTSGANVLTF
d_gene: .; abundance: .; v_gene: TRBV11-2; j_gene: TRBJ1-1; CDR3nt: TGTGCCAGCAGCTTAGTTAGGGGGACTGAAGCTTTCTTT; CDR3aa: CASSLVRGTEAFF
d_gene: TRBD2; abundance: few; v_gene: TRBV11-1; j_gene: TRBJ2-1; CDR3nt: TGTGCCAGCAGCGCGGGACTAGCGAGCAATGAGCAGTTCTTC; CDR3aa: CASSAGLASNEQFF